This TCR beta chain was captured in a study of early T cells in non-severe SARS-CoV-2 infection. Background on the study: Sequenced bulk RNA came from whole blood that was unsorted, and chains were unpaired. Broader study findings: Sequences matched to VDJdb favored anti-spike CD8 responses, while private and CD4 specificities were missed.

As part of library construction, unique molecular identifiers were attached to individual cDNA molecules. Via MiXCR, TCRdb re-called the 5' RACE reads, giving one row per CDR3 protein. The profile shows tens of thousands of distinct CDR3 sequences, 14% to 15% of them singletons. Concerning this clonotype: Its antigen is not known. One junction end disagrees with the germline gene, perhaps due to a read error.

The receptor comes from an adult who was a healthcare worker with PCR-confirmed SARS-CoV-2 infection or an uninfected control (not recorded which). The sequenced sample was whole blood.

DNA of the CDR3: TGTGCCAGCAGCCAAGAAGAGGGGCGTCCGCTCTTC. Its translation: CASSQEEGRPLF. The chain recombines TRBV3-1 with TRBJ2-1; D is perhaps TRBD1 or TRBD2 (5 bases each). In germline, CDR1 is LGHDT, CDR2 YNNKEL (reference sequence). This CDR3 contains 12 residues.